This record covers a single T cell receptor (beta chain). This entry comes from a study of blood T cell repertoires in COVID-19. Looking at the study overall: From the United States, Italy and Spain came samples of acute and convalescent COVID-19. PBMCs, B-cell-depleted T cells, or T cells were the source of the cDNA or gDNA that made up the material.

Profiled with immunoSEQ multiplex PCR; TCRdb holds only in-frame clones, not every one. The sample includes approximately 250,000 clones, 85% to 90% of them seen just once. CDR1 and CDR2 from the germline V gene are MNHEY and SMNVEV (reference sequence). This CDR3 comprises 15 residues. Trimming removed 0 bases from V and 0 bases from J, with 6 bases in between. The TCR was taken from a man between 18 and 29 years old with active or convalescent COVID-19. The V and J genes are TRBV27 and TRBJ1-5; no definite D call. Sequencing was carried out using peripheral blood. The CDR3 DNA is TGTGCCAGCAGTTTATCCGGGGATAGCAATCAGCCCCAGCATTTT. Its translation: CASSLSGDSNQPQHF.